Sequencing of this T cell receptor (beta chain) was carried out in a study of blood T cell repertoires in COVID-19. The age range of participants was about 18 to 95 years, with residence in about two dozen US areas. All recovered Cohort 3 donors got two negative PCRs, got clearance, or saw symptom resolution. V was cut by 7 bases and J by 4 bases, with 17 bases left in between. Germline V lookup: CDR1 LNHDA, CDR2 SQIVND (reference sequence). CDR3 length: 15 residues. Produced via immunoSEQ multiplex PCR; TCRdb's table is partial and in-frame only. The top ten hold roughly 5.1% of the sample, which has around 400,000 clones, roughly 80% seen once.

The genes are TRBV19 and TRBJ2-1; a possible D gene is TRBD1 (5 bases). The sequence was obtained from a woman aged 45 to 65 who had recovered from COVID-19. The sample comprised PBMCs or T cells enriched from blood (not recorded which). CDR3 nucleotides: TGTGCCAGTACCCAAAGGGGCCCCACTTACAATGAGCAGTTCTTC. Its protein product is CASTQRGPTYNEQFF.